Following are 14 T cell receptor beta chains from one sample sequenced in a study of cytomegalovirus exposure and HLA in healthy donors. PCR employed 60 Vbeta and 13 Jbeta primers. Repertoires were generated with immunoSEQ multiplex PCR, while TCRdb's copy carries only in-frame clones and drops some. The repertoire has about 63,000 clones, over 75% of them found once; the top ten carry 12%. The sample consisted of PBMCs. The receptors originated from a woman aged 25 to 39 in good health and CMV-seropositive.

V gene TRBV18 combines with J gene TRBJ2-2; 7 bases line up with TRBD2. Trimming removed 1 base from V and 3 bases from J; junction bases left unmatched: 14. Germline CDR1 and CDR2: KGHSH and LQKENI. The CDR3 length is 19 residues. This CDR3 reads CASSPLYLAARTDTGELFF. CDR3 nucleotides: TGTGCCAGCTCACCACTTTACCTAGCGGCCAGGACTGACACCGGGGAGCTGTTTTTT.

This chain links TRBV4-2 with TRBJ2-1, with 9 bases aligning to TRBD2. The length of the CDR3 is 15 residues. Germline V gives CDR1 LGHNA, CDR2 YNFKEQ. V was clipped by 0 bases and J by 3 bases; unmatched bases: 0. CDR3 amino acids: CASSQDSGSYNEQFF. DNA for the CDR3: TGTGCCAGCAGCCAAGATAGCGGGAGCTACAATGAGCAGTTCTTC.

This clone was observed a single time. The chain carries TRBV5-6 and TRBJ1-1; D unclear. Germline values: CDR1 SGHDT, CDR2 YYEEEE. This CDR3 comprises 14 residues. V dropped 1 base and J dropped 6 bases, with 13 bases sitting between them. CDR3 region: CASSLPGRESEAFF. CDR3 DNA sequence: TGTGCCAGCAGCTTGCCAGGTAGGGAGTCTGAAGCTTTCTTT.

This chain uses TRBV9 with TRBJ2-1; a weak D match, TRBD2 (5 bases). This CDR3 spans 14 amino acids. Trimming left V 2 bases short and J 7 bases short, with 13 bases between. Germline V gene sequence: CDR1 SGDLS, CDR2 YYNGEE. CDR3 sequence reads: CASSVKREWNEQFF. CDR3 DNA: TGTGCCAGCAGCGTTAAGAGGGAGTGGAATGAGCAGTTCTTC. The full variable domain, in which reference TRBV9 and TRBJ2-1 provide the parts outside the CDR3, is DSGVTQTPKHLITATGQRVTLRCSPRSGDLSVYWYQQSLDQGLQFLIQYYNGEERAKGNILERFSAQQFPDLHSELNLSSLELGDSALYFCASSVKREWNEQFFGPGTRLTVL.

The CDR3 loop reads CASTGGSGGWQPQHF. CDR3 nucleotide sequence: TGTGCCAGCACCGGTGGGTCGGGGGGGTGGCAGCCCCAGCATTTT. V is TRBV28 and J is TRBJ1-5; D might be TRBD1 (5 bases). The CDR3 has 15 amino acids. The V gene lost 7 bases and the J gene lost 7 bases, with 20 bases spanning the gap. Germline CDR1 and CDR2: MDHEN and SYDVKM.

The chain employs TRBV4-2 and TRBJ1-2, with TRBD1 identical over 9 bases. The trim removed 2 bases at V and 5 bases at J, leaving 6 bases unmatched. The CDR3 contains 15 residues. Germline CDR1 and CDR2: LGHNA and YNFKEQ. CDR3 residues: CASSQFSGTGYGYTF. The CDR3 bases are TGTGCCAGCAGCCAATTCTCCGGGACAGGGTATGGCTACACCTTC.

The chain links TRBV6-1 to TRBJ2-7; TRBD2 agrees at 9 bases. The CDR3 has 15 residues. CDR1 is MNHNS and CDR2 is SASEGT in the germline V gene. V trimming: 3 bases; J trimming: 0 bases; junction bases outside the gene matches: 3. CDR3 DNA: TGTGCCAGCAGTGACGGTAGCGGGAGCTCCTACGAGCAGTACTTC. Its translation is CASSDGSGSSYEQYF.

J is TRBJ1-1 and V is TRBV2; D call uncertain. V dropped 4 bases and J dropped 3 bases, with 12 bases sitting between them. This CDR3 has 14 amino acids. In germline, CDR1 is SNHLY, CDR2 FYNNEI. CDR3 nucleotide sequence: TGTGCCAGCAGTGTAAGGATCCAGGACACTGAAGCTTTCTTT. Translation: CASSVRIQDTEAFF.

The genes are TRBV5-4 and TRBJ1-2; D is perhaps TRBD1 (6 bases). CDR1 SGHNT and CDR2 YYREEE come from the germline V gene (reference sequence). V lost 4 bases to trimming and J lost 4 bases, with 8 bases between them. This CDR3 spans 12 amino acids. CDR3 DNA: TGTGCCAGCAGCCAGGACAGCTATGGCTACACCTTC. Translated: CASSQDSYGYTF.

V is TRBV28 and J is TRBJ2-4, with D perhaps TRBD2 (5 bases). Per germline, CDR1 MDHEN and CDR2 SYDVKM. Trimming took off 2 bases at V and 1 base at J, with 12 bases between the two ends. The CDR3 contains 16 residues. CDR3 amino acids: CASSLGLPGAKNIQYF. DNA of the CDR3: TGTGCCAGCAGTTTAGGGCTCCCGGGGGCCAAAAACATTCAGTACTTC. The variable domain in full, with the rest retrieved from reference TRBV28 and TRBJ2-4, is DVKVTQSSRYLVKRTGEKVFLECVQDMDHENMFWYRQDPGLGLRLIYFSYDVKMKEKGDIPEGYSVSREKKERFSLILESASTNQTSMYLCASSLGLPGAKNIQYFGAGTRLSVL.

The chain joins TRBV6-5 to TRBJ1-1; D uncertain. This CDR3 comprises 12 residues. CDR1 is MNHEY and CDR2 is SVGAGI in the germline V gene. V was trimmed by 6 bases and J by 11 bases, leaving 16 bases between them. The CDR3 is CASSRLIYDAFF. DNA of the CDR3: TGTGCCAGCAGCAGACTCATATACGACGCTTTCTTT.

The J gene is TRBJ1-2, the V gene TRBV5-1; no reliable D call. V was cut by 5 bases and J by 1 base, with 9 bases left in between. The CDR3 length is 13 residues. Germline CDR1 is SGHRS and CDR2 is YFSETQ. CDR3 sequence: CASRKSDNYGYTF. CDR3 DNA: TGCGCCAGCAGGAAGAGTGATAACTATGGCTACACCTTC.

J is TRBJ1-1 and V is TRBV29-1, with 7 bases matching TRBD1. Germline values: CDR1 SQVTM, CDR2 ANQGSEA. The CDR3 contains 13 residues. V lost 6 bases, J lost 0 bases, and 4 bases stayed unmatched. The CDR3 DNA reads TGCAGCGTGGGACAGATCATGAACACTGAAGCTTTCTTT. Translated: CSVGQIMNTEAFF.

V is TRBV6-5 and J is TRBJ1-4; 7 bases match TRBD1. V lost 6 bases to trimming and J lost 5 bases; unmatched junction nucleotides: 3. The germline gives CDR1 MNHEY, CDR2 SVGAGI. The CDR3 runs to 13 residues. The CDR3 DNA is TGTGCCAGCAGACAGGGGTCAAATGAAAAACTGTTTTTT. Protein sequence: CASRQGSNEKLFF.